This T cell receptor (beta chain) originates from a study of blood T cell repertoires in COVID-19. Looking at the study overall: There were acute and convalescent COVID-19 samples, and they came from the United States, Italy and Spain. T cells, B-cell-depleted T cells, or PBMCs provided the cDNA or gDNA that served as material.

Recovered status in Cohort 3 required two negative PCRs, clearance, or symptom resolution. Germline V gene sequence: CDR1 SGDLS, CDR2 YYNGEE. V lost 0 bases, J lost 3 bases, and 6 bases lay in between. This CDR3 region has 13 residues. Using immunoSEQ multiplex PCR, the repertoire was profiled, and TCRdb retains in-frame clones only, with some absent. The table shows 300,000 to 400,000 clones, with over 70% occurring only once. V and J are TRBV9 and TRBJ2-5; no firm D call. The TCR comes from a man aged 25 to 40 who had recovered from COVID-19. Material for sequencing was PBMCs or T cells enriched from blood (not recorded which). This CDR3 reads CASSVVAEETQYF. DNA for the CDR3: TGTGCCAGCAGCGTAGTGGCAGAAGAGACCCAGTACTTC.